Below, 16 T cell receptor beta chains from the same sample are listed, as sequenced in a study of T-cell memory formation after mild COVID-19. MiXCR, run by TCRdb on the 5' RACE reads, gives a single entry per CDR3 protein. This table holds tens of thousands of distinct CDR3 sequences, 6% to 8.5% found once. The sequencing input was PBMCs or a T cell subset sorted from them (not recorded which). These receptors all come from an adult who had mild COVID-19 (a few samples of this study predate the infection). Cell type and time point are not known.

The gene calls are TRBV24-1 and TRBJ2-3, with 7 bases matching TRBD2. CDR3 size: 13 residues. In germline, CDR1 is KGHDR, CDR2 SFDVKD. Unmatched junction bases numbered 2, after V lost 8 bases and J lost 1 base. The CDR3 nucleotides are TGTGCCACCACTAGCGGACGCACAGATACGCAGTATTTT. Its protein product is CATTSGRTDTQYF.

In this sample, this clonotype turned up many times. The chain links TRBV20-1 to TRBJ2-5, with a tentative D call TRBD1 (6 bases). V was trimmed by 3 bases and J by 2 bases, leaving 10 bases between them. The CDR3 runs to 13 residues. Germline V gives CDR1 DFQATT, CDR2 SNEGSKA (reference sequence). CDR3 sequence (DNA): TGCAGTGCTAGCAGGGGATGGCAAGAGACCCAGTACTTC. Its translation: CSASRGWQETQYF.

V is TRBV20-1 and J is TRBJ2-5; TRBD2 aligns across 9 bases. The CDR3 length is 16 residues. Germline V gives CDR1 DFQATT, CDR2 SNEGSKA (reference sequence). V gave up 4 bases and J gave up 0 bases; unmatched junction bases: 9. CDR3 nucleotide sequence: TGCAGTGCTACAGCTCCTGCGGGGGGGTACCAAGAGACCCAGTACTTC. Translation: CSATAPAGGYQETQYF.

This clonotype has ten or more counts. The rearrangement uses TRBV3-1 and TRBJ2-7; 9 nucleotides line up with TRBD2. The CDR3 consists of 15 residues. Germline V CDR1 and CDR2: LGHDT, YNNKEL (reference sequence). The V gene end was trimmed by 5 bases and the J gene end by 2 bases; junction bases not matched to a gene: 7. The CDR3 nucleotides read TGTGCCAGCAGCGATAGCGGGGGATCTCCCTACGAGCAGTACTTC. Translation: CASSDSGGSPYEQYF.

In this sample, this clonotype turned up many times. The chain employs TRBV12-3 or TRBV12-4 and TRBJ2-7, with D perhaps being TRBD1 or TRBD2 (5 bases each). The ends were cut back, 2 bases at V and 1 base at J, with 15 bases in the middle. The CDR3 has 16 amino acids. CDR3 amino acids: CASSLTGTLTSYEQYF. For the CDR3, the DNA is TGTGCCAGCAGTTTAACCGGGACCCTGACTTCCTACGAGCAGTACTTC.

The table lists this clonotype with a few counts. CDR3: CSAHSHGTSSSGKYNEQFF. CDR3 coding DNA: TGCAGTGCCCACAGCCACGGGACATCTTCTAGCGGGAAGTACAATGAGCAGTTCTTC. The chain combines TRBV20-1 with TRBJ2-1; 9 nucleotides agree with TRBD2. Germline assignment: CDR1 DFQATT and CDR2 SNEGSKA (reference sequence). The CDR3 sequence is 19 residues long. V gave up 6 bases and J gave up 4 bases; unmatched junction bases: 22.

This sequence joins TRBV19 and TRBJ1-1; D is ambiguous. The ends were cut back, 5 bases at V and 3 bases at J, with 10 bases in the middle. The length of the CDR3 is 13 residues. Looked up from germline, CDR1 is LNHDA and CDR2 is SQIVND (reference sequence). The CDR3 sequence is CASSVNRDTEAFF. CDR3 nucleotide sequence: TGTGCCAGTAGTGTAAACCGGGACACTGAAGCTTTCTTT.

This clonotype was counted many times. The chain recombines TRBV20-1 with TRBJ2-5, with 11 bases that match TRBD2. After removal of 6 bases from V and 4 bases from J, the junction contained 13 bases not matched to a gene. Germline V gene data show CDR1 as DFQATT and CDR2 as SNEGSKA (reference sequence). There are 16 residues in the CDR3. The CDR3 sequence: CSARLAGLNLGETQYF. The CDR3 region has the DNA TGCAGTGCCAGACTAGCGGGGCTCAACCTGGGAGAGACCCAGTACTTC.

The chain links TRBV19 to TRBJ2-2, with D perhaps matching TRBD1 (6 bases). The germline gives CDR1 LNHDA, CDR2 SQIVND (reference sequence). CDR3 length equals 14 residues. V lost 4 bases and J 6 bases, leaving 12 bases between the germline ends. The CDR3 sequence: CASSNSRGSGELFF. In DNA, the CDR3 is TGTGCCAGTAGTAACTCGAGGGGGTCCGGGGAGCTGTTTTTT. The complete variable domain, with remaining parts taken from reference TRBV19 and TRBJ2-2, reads DGGITQSPKYLFRKEGQNVTLSCEQNLNHDAMYWYRQDPGQGLRLIYYSQIVNDFQKGDIAEGYSVSREKKESFPLTVTSAQKNPTAFYLCASSNSRGSGELFFGEGSRLTVL.

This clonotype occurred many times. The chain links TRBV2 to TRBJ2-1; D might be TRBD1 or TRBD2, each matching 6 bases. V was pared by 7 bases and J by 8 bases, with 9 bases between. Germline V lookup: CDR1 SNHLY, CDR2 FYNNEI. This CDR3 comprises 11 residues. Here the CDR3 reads CASKRGDEQFF. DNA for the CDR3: TGTGCCAGCAAGAGGGGGGATGAGCAGTTCTTC.

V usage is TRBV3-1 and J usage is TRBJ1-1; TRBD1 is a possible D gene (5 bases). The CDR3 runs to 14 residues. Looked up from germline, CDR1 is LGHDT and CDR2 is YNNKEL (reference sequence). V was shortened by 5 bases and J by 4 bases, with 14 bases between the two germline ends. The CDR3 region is CASSGQGGGTEAFF. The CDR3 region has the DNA TGTGCCAGCAGCGGGCAGGGTGGCGGCACTGAAGCTTTCTTT.

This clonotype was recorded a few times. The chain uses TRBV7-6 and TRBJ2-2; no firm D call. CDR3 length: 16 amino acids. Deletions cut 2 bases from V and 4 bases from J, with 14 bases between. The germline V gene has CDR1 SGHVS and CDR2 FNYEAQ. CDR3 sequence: CASSLFPASSTGELFF. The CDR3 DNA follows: TGTGCCAGCAGCTTATTTCCAGCGAGTAGCACCGGGGAGCTGTTTTTT.

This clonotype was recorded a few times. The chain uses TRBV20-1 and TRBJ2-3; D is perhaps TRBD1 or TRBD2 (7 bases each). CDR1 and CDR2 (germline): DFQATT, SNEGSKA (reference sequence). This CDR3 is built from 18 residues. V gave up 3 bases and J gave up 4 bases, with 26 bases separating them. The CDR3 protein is CSASRIQGRDAFADTQYF. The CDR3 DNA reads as TGCAGTGCTAGCCGAATACAGGGGAGGGATGCCTTCGCAGATACGCAGTATTTT.

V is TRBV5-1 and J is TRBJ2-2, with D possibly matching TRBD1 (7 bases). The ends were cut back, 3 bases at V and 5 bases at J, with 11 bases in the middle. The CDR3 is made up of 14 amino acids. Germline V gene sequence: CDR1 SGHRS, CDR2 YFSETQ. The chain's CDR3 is CASSSSGGTGELFF. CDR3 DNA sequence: TGCGCCAGCAGCTCCTCAGGGGGGACCGGGGAGCTGTTTTTT.

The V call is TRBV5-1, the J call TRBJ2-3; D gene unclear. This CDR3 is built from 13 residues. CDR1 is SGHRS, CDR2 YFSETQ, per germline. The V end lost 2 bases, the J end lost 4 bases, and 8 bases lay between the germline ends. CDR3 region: CASSFPEPDTQYF. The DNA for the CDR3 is TGCGCCAGCAGCTTCCCCGAGCCAGATACGCAGTATTTT.

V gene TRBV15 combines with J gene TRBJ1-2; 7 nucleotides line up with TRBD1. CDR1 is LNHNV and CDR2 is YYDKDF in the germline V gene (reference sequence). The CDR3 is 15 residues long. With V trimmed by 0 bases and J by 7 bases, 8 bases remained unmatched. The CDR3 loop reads CATSRDPTGTAGYTF. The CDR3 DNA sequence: TGTGCCACCAGCAGAGATCCGACAGGGACGGCTGGCTACACCTTC.